These 13 T cell receptor beta chains came from one sample sequenced in a study of lymphopenia after photon versus proton radiotherapy. Some clones are missing from TCRdb's copy, which holds only in-frame ones; the method was immunoSEQ multiplex PCR. The data show tens of thousands of clones, 90% seen once. The material was peripheral blood, obtained from a patient treated with photon-based radiotherapy. These receptors came from a woman between 45 and 60 years old with cholangiocarcinoma.

J is TRBJ1-2 and V is TRBV2; D gene ambiguous. In germline, CDR1 is SNHLY, CDR2 FYNNEI. The CDR3 sequence is 17 residues long. The V end was cut by 0 bases, the J end by 1 base, with 15 bases between. The CDR3 sequence: CASSEALRQELNYGYTF. The CDR3 DNA reads TGTGCCAGCAGTGAAGCGCTTCGGCAGGAGCTTAACTATGGCTACACCTTC. The whole variable domain, filled in from reference TRBV2 and TRBJ1-2, reads EPEVTQTPSHQVTQMGQEVILRCVPISNHLYFYWYRQILGQKVEFLVSFYNNEISEKSEIFDDQFSVERPDGSNFTLKIRSTKLEDSAMYFCASSEALRQELNYGYTFGSGTRLTVV.

This clone was counted once. J is TRBJ2-3 and V is TRBV10-3; D gene uncertain. Germline V gives CDR1 ENHRY, CDR2 SYGVKD. Trimming left V 0 bases short and J 6 bases short, with 4 bases between. This CDR3 contains 12 residues. The CDR3 loop reads CAISESVDTQYF. The CDR3 DNA follows: TGTGCCATCAGTGAGTCGGTTGATACGCAGTATTTT.

The chain employs TRBV5-4 and TRBJ2-3; D tentatively reads TRBD1 or TRBD2 (7 bases each). V was shortened by 4 bases and J by 6 bases, with 18 bases between the two germline ends. CDR1 and CDR2 (germline): SGHNT, YYREEE (reference sequence). The CDR3 runs 15 residues. CDR3 in amino acids: CASSRGDSLGDTQYF. The DNA for the CDR3 is TGTGCCAGCAGCCGGGGGGACAGTTTAGGGGATACGCAGTATTTT.

To note about this clone: One junction end disagrees with the germline gene, perhaps due to a read error. The V call is TRBV9, the J call TRBJ2-2, with D maybe TRBD1 (5 bases). CDR3 size: 13 residues. CDR1 SGDLS and CDR2 YYNGEE come from the germline V gene. CDR3 residues: CASNAGNSGELFF. DNA for the CDR3: TGTGCCAGTAACGCAGGGAACTCCGGGGAGCTGTTTTTT.

J is TRBJ1-2 and V is TRBV2; 7 bases are a match to TRBD1. The germline V gene has CDR1 SNHLY and CDR2 FYNNEI. The junction had 6 bases not matched to a gene; V was cut back by 6 bases and J by 8 bases. This CDR3 has 12 amino acids. The CDR3 loop is CASRTGLGGYTF. CDR3 nucleotide sequence: TGTGCCAGCAGGACAGGGTTAGGCGGCTACACCTTC.

The rearrangement uses TRBV7-2 and TRBJ2-7; 9 bases are a match to TRBD1. Germline V lookup: CDR1 SGHTA, CDR2 FQGNSA. This CDR3 has 14 residues. After removal of 5 bases from V and 2 bases from J, the junction contained 4 bases not matched to a gene. The CDR3 region is CASSVTGGAYEQYF. The CDR3 bases are TGTGCCAGCAGCGTGACAGGGGGGGCCTACGAGCAGTACTTC.

The chain recombines TRBV19 with TRBJ1-5; TRBD1 aligns across 8 bases. The CDR3 is made up of 14 amino acids. The junction had 3 bases not matched to a gene; V was cut back by 5 bases and J by 3 bases. Germline lookup yields CDR1 LNHDA and CDR2 SQIVND (reference sequence). DNA for the CDR3: TGTGCCAGTAGTGTGACAGGGGACAATCAGCCCCAGCATTTT. It is translated as CASSVTGDNQPQHF.

The chain uses TRBV4-3 and TRBJ2-1, with 10 bases that match TRBD2. Germline V gene lookup returns CDR1 LGHNA and CDR2 YSLEER. CDR3 length equals 15 residues. The V gene end was trimmed by 2 bases and the J gene end by 6 bases; junction bases not matched to a gene: 4. CDR3 coding DNA: TGCGCCAGCAGCCAACGACTAGCGGGTACCAATGAGCAGTTCTTC. Amino acids: CASSQRLAGTNEQFF.

The V call is TRBV2, the J call TRBJ1-5, with a tentative D call TRBD1 (5 bases). The CDR3 is made up of 15 amino acids. The germline gives CDR1 SNHLY, CDR2 FYNNEI. The germline V and J ends were trimmed by 5 bases and 4 bases, with 15 bases remaining between them. CDR3 coding DNA: TGTGCCAGCAGTCCCCGGGGGATTGGTAATCAGCCCCAGCATTTT. It encodes CASSPRGIGNQPQHF.

J is TRBJ2-5 and V is TRBV14, with TRBD1 matching over 7 bases. The CDR3 covers 16 residues. V lost 5 bases to trimming and J lost 7 bases; unmatched junction nucleotides: 16. CDR1 SGHDN and CDR2 FVKESK come from the germline V gene. CDR3 DNA: TGTGCCAGCAGCGACAGGGTCACCCGAGCCGAGGGGACCCAGTACTTC. Translation gives CASSDRVTRAEGTQYF.

The rearrangement joins TRBV11-2 to TRBJ1-1, with a weak D call TRBD1 (5 bases). Per the germline V gene, CDR1 is SGHAT and CDR2 is FQNNGV. CDR3 size: 14 residues. V lost 5 bases to trimming and J lost 5 bases, with 15 bases between them. The CDR3 reads CASSVDFGGTEAFF. The CDR3 DNA sequence: TGTGCCAGCAGCGTGGACTTCGGGGGAACTGAAGCTTTCTTT.

The chain couples TRBV10-1 to TRBJ2-1; D unclear. The CDR3 length is 13 residues. In germline, CDR1 is WNHNN, CDR2 SYGVQD (reference sequence). V shed 0 bases and J shed 6 bases, with 6 bases lying between them. The CDR3 coding sequence is TGCGCCAGCAGTGAGTCGGGCCCCAATGAGCAGTTCTTC. It is translated as CASSESGPNEQFF.

The chain uses TRBV12-5 and TRBJ2-7; 9 positions match TRBD2. Germline V CDR1 and CDR2: LGHNT, FRNRAP. The V gene end was trimmed by 4 bases and the J gene end by 3 bases; junction bases not matched to a gene: 7. The CDR3 runs 15 residues. CDR3 sequence reads: CASGWASGAVYEQYF. Written as DNA, the CDR3 is TGTGCTAGTGGTTGGGCTAGCGGGGCGGTCTACGAGCAGTACTTC.